This entry lists 13 T cell receptor beta chains sequenced from one sample in a study of spatial heterogeneity in lung cancer. As to time point: sample taken at primary tumor resection. Sequencing was performed on whole RNA extracted from tumor and nontumor lung tissue, or from frozen PBMC, and the material was left unsorted. TCRdb reanalysed the 5' RACE reads using MiXCR and keeps one entry per CDR3 protein. The table lists fewer than 1,500 distinct CDR3 sequences, roughly 7.9% of them singletons. This specimen was normal lung tissue next to the tumor, taken at surgery. These receptors all stem from a female donor with early-stage non-small cell lung cancer.

By frequency in the sample, this clonotype is medium-sized. The size of this beta chain means little, since it is a stray read in a library made for alpha chains. V usage is TRBV29-1 and J usage is TRBJ2-5; D perhaps matches TRBD2 (6 bases). Trimming shortened V by 7 bases and J by 5 bases, and 17 bases separated the two germline ends. This CDR3 has 13 residues. Germline V lookup: CDR1 SQVTM, CDR2 ANQGSEA. CDR3 protein: CSGMGLGHETQYF. DNA of the CDR3: TGCAGCGGCATGGGACTTGGGCACGAGACCCAGTACTTC.

This clonotype came up a few times. Little can be read into the size of this beta chain, an off-target read in a library designed for alpha chains. The chain carries TRBV7-2 and TRBJ1-5, with D maybe TRBD1 (5 bases). Germline V gene data show CDR1 as SGHTA and CDR2 as FQGNSA. The CDR3 consists of 12 residues. V was shortened by 4 bases and J by 6 bases, with 7 bases between the two germline ends. CDR3 nucleotide sequence: TGTGCCAGCAGCTGGGGGGGTCAGCCCCAGCATTTT. It is translated as CASSWGGQPQHF.

By share, this clonotype counts as medium-sized (0.01 to 0.1%). For a library built for alpha chains, this beta chain is a stray read; little rests on its size. The rearrangement uses TRBV5-1 and TRBJ2-5; 8 bases are shared with TRBD1. J lost 3 bases, V lost 2 bases, and 6 bases had no gene match. Germline V lookup: CDR1 SGHRS, CDR2 YFSETQ. CDR3 length equals 15 residues. The CDR3 nucleotides are TGCGCCAGCAGCTTAATGGGACAGGCTAAAGAGACCCAGTACTTC. Residues: CASSLMGQAKETQYF.

A note on this clonotype: Since it is a stray read in a library aimed at alpha chains, this beta chain has a size that is not meaningful. The CDR3 protein is CASSIHGTENNQPQHF. The DNA for the CDR3 is TGTGCCAGTAGTATTCACGGGACAGAGAACAATCAGCCCCAGCATTTT. J is TRBJ1-5 and V is TRBV19; 7 positions match TRBD1. There are 16 residues in the CDR3. The germline gives CDR1 LNHDA, CDR2 SQIVND (reference sequence). Trimming removed 3 bases from V and 3 bases from J; junction bases left unmatched: 8.

This clonotype is termed medium-sized. This beta chain is an off-target read within a library intended for alpha chains, so its frequency means little. V usage is TRBV7-2 and J usage is TRBJ1-4, with TRBD1 identical over 9 bases. The CDR3 is 16 residues long. CDR1 and CDR2 from the germline V gene are SGHTA and FQGNSA. V trimming: 1 base; J trimming: 8 bases; junction bases outside the gene matches: 8. This CDR3 reads CASSLEYGQGPEKLFF. Written as DNA, the CDR3 is TGTGCCAGCAGCTTAGAATATGGACAGGGGCCAGAAAAACTGTTTTTT.

This clonotype was counted many times. Being off target in a library aimed at alpha chains, this beta chain has a size of little meaning. V usage is TRBV10-3 and J usage is TRBJ2-6; TRBD1 might be the D (6 bases). The CDR3 sequence is 16 residues long. Per germline, CDR1 ENHRY and CDR2 SYGVKD. V was clipped by 3 bases and J by 4 bases, with 13 bases between them. The CDR3 nucleotides read TGTGCCATCAGTGATTCTACAGGGAACGGGGCCAACGTCCTGACTTTC. Its protein is CAISDSTGNGANVLTF.

Judged by abundance, this clonotype is large. This beta chain is a stray read from a library made for alpha chains; its abundance is not meaningful. The V gene is TRBV7-9, the J gene TRBJ2-5; possibly TRBD2 for D (5 bases). V was shortened by 0 bases and J by 3 bases, with 8 bases between the two germline ends. Germline CDR1 and CDR2: SEHNR and FQNEAQ (reference sequence). This CDR3 is built from 14 residues. The CDR3 DNA reads TGTGCCAGCAGCTTAGCCGGACTGGAAGAGACCCAGTACTTC. Translated, it gives CASSLAGLEETQYF.

In its sample, this clonotype is medium-sized (0.01 to 0.1%). This beta chain is a stray sequence in a library constructed for alpha chains; its clone size is not meaningful. The gene calls are TRBV11-2 and TRBJ2-7; TRBD1 aligns across 7 bases. The CDR3 sequence is 14 residues long. J lost 2 bases, V lost 7 bases, and 8 bases had no gene match. CDR1 is SGHAT, CDR2 FQNNGV, per germline. CDR3 region: CASNQQGLAYEQYF. The CDR3 coding sequence is TGTGCCAGCAACCAACAGGGGCTTGCCTACGAGCAGTACTTC. Full variable domain (rest looked up from reference TRBV11-2 and TRBJ2-7): EAGVAQSPRYKIIEKRQSVAFWCNPISGHATLYWYQQILGQGPKLLIQFQNNGVVDDSQLPKDRFSAERLKGVDSTLKIQPAKLEDSAVYLCASNQQGLAYEQYFGPGTRLTVT.

This clonotype was observed a single time. This beta chain is a stray sequence in a library constructed for alpha chains; its clone size is not meaningful. V usage is TRBV4-2 and J usage is TRBJ2-3; tentatively, D is TRBD2 (7 bases). The V and J ends lost 4 bases and 3 bases respectively, with 26 bases between them. The CDR3 has 19 residues. In germline, CDR1 is LGHNA, CDR2 YNFKEQ. The CDR3: CASSPPRAGGPTGTDTQYF. The CDR3 DNA is TGTGCCAGCAGCCCTCCTCGGGCCGGGGGGCCCACGGGAACAGATACGCAGTATTTT.

By share of the sample, this clonotype is large. This beta chain is off target for a library built for alpha chains, so its abundance means little. This sequence joins TRBV21-1 and TRBJ1-5. TRBV21-1 is a recognized pseudogene. The CDR3 loop spans 17 amino acids. DNA for the CDR3: TGTGCCAGCAGCAGCGGCAGGATGCCATATAGCAATCAGCCCCAGCATTTT. Its protein is CASSSGRMPYSNQPQHF.

In this sample, this clonotype is medium-sized. This beta chain was picked up by a library intended for alpha chains and is off target, so its count carries little meaning. This chain joins TRBV12-3 or TRBV12-4 and TRBJ2-1, with a possible D match to TRBD1 (5 bases). This CDR3 comprises 15 residues. Trimming left V 8 bases short and J 2 bases short, with 16 bases between. As DNA, the CDR3 is TGTGCCAGCTTACAAGGGGTACCCACCTACAATGAGCAGTTCTTC. It specifies CASLQGVPTYNEQFF.

In regard to this clonotype: With the library built for alpha chains, this beta chain is off target and its frequency is not meaningful. The chain links TRBV5-4 to TRBJ2-3; D is unresolved. Trimming cost V 2 bases and J 2 bases, with 9 bases left between them. This CDR3 comprises 14 residues. Germline V gene data show CDR1 as SGHNT and CDR2 as YYREEE (reference sequence). The CDR3 loop is CASSFLGNTDTQYF. CDR3 nucleotides: TGTGCCAGCAGCTTTTTGGGAAACACAGATACGCAGTATTTT. The full variable domain, completed using reference TRBV5-4 and TRBJ2-3, is ETGVTQSPTHLIKTRGQQVTLRCSSQSGHNTVSWYQQALGQGPQFIFQYYREEENGRGNFPPRFSGLQFPNYSSELNVNALELDDSALYLCASSFLGNTDTQYFGPGTRLTVL.

This clonotype is deemed large. This beta chain is off target for a library built for alpha chains, so its abundance means little. The rearrangement joins TRBV3-1 to TRBJ2-7; 9 nucleotides agree with TRBD1. The germline V gene has CDR1 LGHDT and CDR2 YNNKEL (reference sequence). Germline trimming cut 5 bases from V and 4 bases from J; bases unmatched to any gene: 3. CDR3 size: 13 residues. CDR3 protein: CASSYGQGYEQYF. The DNA for the CDR3 is TGTGCCAGCAGCTACGGACAGGGGTACGAGCAGTACTTC.